One sample yielded the 10 T cell receptor beta chains listed below, sequenced in a study of beta chain features in type 1 diabetes. General study results and limits: Among all four CD4+ subsets, Type 1 diabetes patients had TCRB CDR3s that were moderately but significantly shorter.

The sequenced template was cDNA made from the entire isolated RNA. The method was immunoSEQ multiplex PCR; TCRdb's version includes in-frame clones alone and lacks a portion of them. The table lists fewer than 300,000 clones, roughly 22% of them singletons. Which antigens these TCRs recognize remains unknown. The sample consisted of naive CD4+ T cells from blood. These receptors all stem from a woman aged 35 to 49 with type 1 diabetes.

This clone was detected only a few times. This chain links TRBV7-2 with TRBJ2-6; maybe TRBD1 (5 bases). The CDR3 consists of 16 residues. V dropped 5 bases and J dropped 0 bases, with 11 bases sitting between them. Germline V gene sequence: CDR1 SGHTA, CDR2 FQGNSA. The CDR3 coding sequence is TGTGCCAGCAGCCCTCAGGGTCTCTCTGGGGCCAACGTCCTGACTTTC. It is translated as CASSPQGLSGANVLTF.

The rearrangement uses TRBV6-5 and TRBJ2-7; TRBD1 matches 7 bases. The germline V gene encodes CDR1 MNHEY and CDR2 SVGAGI. CDR3 size: 14 residues. Trimming at V came to 6 bases and at J to 5 bases, leaving 10 bases not matched to a gene. In nucleotides, the CDR3 is TGTGCCAGCAGCCGCGACAGGGTGATGAACGAGCAGTACTTC. Its translation: CASSRDRVMNEQYF.

The chain is built from TRBV19 and TRBJ2-7, with D possibly TRBD2 on 5 matching bases. V was trimmed by 5 bases and J by 1 base, leaving 15 bases between them. The germline CDR1 and CDR2 sequences are LNHDA and SQIVND (reference sequence). The CDR3 sequence is 15 residues long. CDR3 in amino acids: CASSPSRTASYEQYF. The CDR3, as DNA: TGTGCCAGTAGTCCCAGCCGGACTGCTTCCTACGAGCAGTACTTC.

The chain joins TRBV11-1 to TRBJ2-1, with D hard to call. This CDR3 contains 13 residues. Germline assignment: CDR1 SGHAT and CDR2 FQDESV (reference sequence). V lost 7 bases to trimming and J lost 1 base, with 8 bases between them. CDR3 nucleotides: TGTGCCAGCACCACAGTTTCCTACAATGAGCAGTTCTTC. It translates to CASTTVSYNEQFF. Using reference TRBV11-1 and TRBJ2-1 for the parts outside the CDR3, the full variable domain is EAEVAQSPRYKITEKSQAVAFWCDPISGHATLYWYRQILGQGPELLVQFQDESVVDDSQLPKDRFSAERLKGVDSTLKIQPAELGDSAMYLCASTTVSYNEQFFGPGTRLTVL.

The sample holds a few counts of this clone. The CDR3 DNA sequence: TGTGCCAGCAGCTTAAATGCTAGATCCGATGAGCAGTTCTTC. It encodes CASSLNARSDEQFF. The genes are TRBV7-3 and TRBJ2-1, with D unclear. The germline CDR1 and CDR2 sequences are SGHTA and FQGTGA. Trimming shortened V by 1 base and J by 8 bases, and 12 bases separated the two germline ends. The CDR3 spans 14 residues.

V gene TRBV5-1 combines with J gene TRBJ2-5; tentatively, D is TRBD1 (5 bases). The CDR3 has 15 amino acids. Looked up from germline, CDR1 is SGHRS and CDR2 is YFSETQ. V was cut by 8 bases and J by 1 base, with 18 bases left in between. The CDR3 loop is CASSPNPTGQETQYF. The CDR3 coding sequence is TGCGCCAGTTCCCCGAATCCAACAGGCCAAGAGACCCAGTACTTC.

This clone was recorded a few times. CDR3 DNA sequence: TGTGCCAGCAGTTACAGACAGGGACGGGAGACCCAGTACTTC. This translates into CASSYRQGRETQYF. V and J are TRBV6-5 and TRBJ2-5, with TRBD1 matching over 7 bases. J was trimmed by 5 bases and V by 2 bases; bases with no gene match: 5. Germline lookup yields CDR1 MNHEY and CDR2 SVGAGI. The CDR3 runs 14 residues.

V and J are TRBV18 and TRBJ2-3; 9 bases fit TRBD2. V shed 0 bases, J shed 6 bases, and the junction held 10 bases outside the gene matches. The CDR3 has 17 amino acids. CDR1 and CDR2 from the germline V gene are KGHSH and LQKENI. The CDR3: CASSPPVSSGSGDTQYF. CDR3 in DNA: TGTGCCAGCTCACCACCGGTTAGTAGCGGGAGCGGCGATACGCAGTATTTT. Combining the CDR3 with reference TRBV18 and TRBJ2-3 gives the whole variable domain NAGVMQNPRHLVRRRGQEARLRCSPMKGHSHVYWYRQLPEEGLKFMVYLQKENIIDESGMPKERFSAEFPKEGPSILRIQQVVRGDSAAYFCASSPPVSSGSGDTQYFGPGTRLTVL.

J is TRBJ1-5 and V is TRBV29-1, with 9 bases lining up with TRBD1. CDR1 and CDR2 (germline): SQVTM, ANQGSEA. CDR3 length: 12 residues. With V trimmed by 6 bases and J by 9 bases, 6 bases remained unmatched. CDR3 coding DNA: TGCAGCGTCCTGGACAGGGGTGCGCCCCAGCATTTT. Translating gives CSVLDRGAPQHF.

The genes are TRBV29-1 and TRBJ2-1; D remains ambiguous. V dropped 6 bases and J dropped 0 bases, with 9 bases sitting between them. This CDR3 region has 13 residues. Germline CDR1 is SQVTM and CDR2 is ANQGSEA. The DNA of the CDR3 is TGCAGCGTCGTCGCGGTCTCCTACAATGAGCAGTTCTTC. This sequence encodes CSVVAVSYNEQFF.